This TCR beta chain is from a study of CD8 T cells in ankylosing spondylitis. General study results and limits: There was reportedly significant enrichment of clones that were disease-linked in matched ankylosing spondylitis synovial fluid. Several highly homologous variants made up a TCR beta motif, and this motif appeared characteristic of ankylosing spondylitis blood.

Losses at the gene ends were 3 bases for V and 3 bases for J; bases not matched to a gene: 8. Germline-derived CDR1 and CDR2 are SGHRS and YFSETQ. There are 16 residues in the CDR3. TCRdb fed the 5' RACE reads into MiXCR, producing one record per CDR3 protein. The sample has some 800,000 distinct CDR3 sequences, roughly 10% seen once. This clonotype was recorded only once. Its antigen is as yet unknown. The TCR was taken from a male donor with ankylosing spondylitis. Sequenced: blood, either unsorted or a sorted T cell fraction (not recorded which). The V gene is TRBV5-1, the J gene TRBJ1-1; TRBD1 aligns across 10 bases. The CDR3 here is CASSSSGQGLDTEAFF. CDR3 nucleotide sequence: TGCGCCAGCAGCTCATCGGGACAGGGGTTGGACACTGAAGCTTTCTTT.